This TCR beta chain stems from a study of shared clonotypes between healthy human individuals. In the study overall: Ranging from 18 to 49 in age, donors were a couple of women and a few men.

Only in-frame clones appear in the TCRdb table, and some are missing; sequencing was by immunoSEQ multiplex PCR. The sample holds a few hundred thousand clones, under 80% seen once. Those who donated, Caucasian adults without exception, all lived in Nashville, Tennessee. Overall study results and limits: The study found lower generation probabilities in non-shared clonotypes than in those shared by all four donors. Genetic and exposure-history diversity was limited by the small donor number.

This clone was picked up one time. Its target is not known. The CDR3 totals 14 residues. CDR1 and CDR2 from the germline V gene are SGHVS and FQNEAQ. Trimming took 6 bases from V and 4 from J, leaving 15 bases between them. This clonotype was sampled from a man aged 30 to 45 in good health. The material sequenced was memory CD4+ T cells sorted from blood. Subset: CD45RA-negative fraction. This sequence joins TRBV7-8 and TRBJ2-5; D may be TRBD1 (5 bases). Written as DNA, the CDR3 is TGTGCCAGCAGTCGTAACAGGTTGGGAGAGACCCAGTACTTC. This gives the protein CASSRNRLGETQYF.